Presented here are 24 T cell receptor beta chains from one specimen sequenced in a study of blood T cell repertoires in COVID-19. Assay: immunoSEQ multiplex PCR; the TCRdb copy retains only in-frame clones and omits some. The sample yields fewer than 300,000 clones, roughly 84% seen once. The sample was peripheral blood. Receptors originate from a woman under 30 with acute or convalescent COVID-19.

The rearrangement links TRBV7-2 to TRBJ1-6; no definite D call. The germline V gene encodes CDR1 SGHTA and CDR2 FQGNSA. This CDR3 has 13 amino acids. V shed 1 base and J shed 9 bases, with 7 bases lying between them. The CDR3 region has the DNA TGTGCCAGCAGCTTAGGGTACGGTTCACCCCTCCACTTT. Translating gives CASSLGYGSPLHF.

CDR3 nucleotide sequence: TGTGCCAGCAGTGACCGGGACTCGAGCTCCTACGAGCAGTACTTC. This translates into CASSDRDSSSYEQYF. The rearrangement joins TRBV6-1 to TRBJ2-7; a weak D match, TRBD2 (6 bases). Germline CDR1 reads MNHNS; CDR2 reads SASEGT. The CDR3 is 15 amino acids. V lost 3 bases and J 0 bases, leaving 12 bases between the germline ends.

This clone was seen only once. CDR3 sequence (DNA): TGTGCCAGCAGCGGCGGACAAGGCTATGGCTACACCTTC. It encodes CASSGGQGYGYTF. V usage is TRBV7-9 and J usage is TRBJ1-2; D might be TRBD1 (5 bases). V lost 5 bases and J lost 4, with 11 bases in between. The V gene's germline CDR1 is SEHNR and CDR2 FQNEAQ (reference sequence). This CDR3 comprises 13 residues.

V and J are TRBV7-2 and TRBJ2-1; D is possibly TRBD2 (5 bases). In germline, CDR1 is SGHTA, CDR2 FQGNSA. Trimming took off 0 bases at V and 10 bases at J, with 13 bases between the two ends. This CDR3 is 14 amino acids long. CDR3 in amino acids: CASSLALASSEQFF. The CDR3 DNA reads as TGTGCCAGCAGCTTAGCCCTTGCATCTAGCGAGCAGTTCTTC.

The chain links TRBV18 to TRBJ2-5, with 7 bases lining up with TRBD1. Germline assignment: CDR1 KGHSH and CDR2 LQKENI. The CDR3 spans 14 residues. V gave up 6 bases and J gave up 4 bases; unmatched junction bases: 8. In DNA form, the CDR3 reads TGTGCCAGCTCTCAACAGGGGCCCCCAGAGACCCAGTACTTC. It encodes CASSQQGPPETQYF.

This clone was detected a few times. The J gene is TRBJ2-3, the V gene TRBV7-2; D is unresolved. Trimming took 0 bases from V and 2 from J, leaving 6 bases between them. CDR1 and CDR2 (germline): SGHTA, FQGNSA. CDR3 length: 14 residues. CDR3 DNA sequence: TGTGCCAGCAGCTTAGCGGCCTCCACAGATACGCAGTATTTT. Protein: CASSLAASTDTQYF.

This clone has just a few counts. The chain joins TRBV2 to TRBJ1-1, with D possibly TRBD1 on 6 matching bases. The germline CDR1 and CDR2 sequences are SNHLY and FYNNEI. Trimming pared 4 bases from V and 11 bases from J, leaving 8 bases between. The CDR3 is 10 amino acids. For the CDR3, the DNA is TGTGCCAGCAGTGGACAGGTTGCTTTCTTT. It yields the protein CASSGQVAFF. The variable domain in full, with the rest retrieved from reference TRBV2 and TRBJ1-1, is EPEVTQTPSHQVTQMGQEVILRCVPISNHLYFYWYRQILGQKVEFLVSFYNNEISEKSEIFDDQFSVERPDGSNFTLKIRSTKLEDSAMYFCASSGQVAFFGQGTRLTVV.

The V call is TRBV10-3, the J call TRBJ2-1; TRBD1 matches 7 bases. This CDR3 spans 14 amino acids. J gave up 5 bases and V 6 bases, and 7 bases lay outside the gene matches. Germline loops: CDR1 ENHRY, CDR2 SYGVKD. The CDR3 loop reads CAISDRVGDNEQFF. The DNA of the CDR3 is TGTGCCATCAGCGACAGGGTTGGGGACAATGAGCAGTTCTTC.

The V call is TRBV6-2 or TRBV6-3, the J call TRBJ2-5, with 9 bases aligning to TRBD2. The germline CDR1 and CDR2 sequences are MNHEY and SVGEGT. V lost 5 bases, J lost 5 bases, and 9 bases stayed unmatched. The CDR3 runs 15 residues. CDR3 DNA sequence: TGTGCCAGCAGTCGCAGACTAGCGGCAACGGAGACCCAGTACTTC. This translates into CASSRRLAATETQYF.

This clone was seen only once. This sequence joins TRBV6-4 and TRBJ2-3; 10 bases map to TRBD2. CDR3 length: 15 amino acids. The ends lost 4 bases at V and 4 bases at J; junction bases unmatched: 5. Germline CDR1 reads MRHNA; CDR2 reads SNTAGT. CDR3 DNA: TGTGCCAGCAGTGCGAAGCGGGAGGGCCCAGATACGCAGTATTTT. Residues: CASSAKREGPDTQYF.

This chain links TRBV21-1 with TRBJ2-1; whether TRBD1, the table's D call, matches the DNA was not checked. TRBV21-1 is described as a pseudogene. The CDR3 sequence is 18 residues long. The CDR3 DNA reads TGTGCCAGCAGCAACCTCCCTTTGACAGGGGGCGTCTACAATGAGCAGTTCTTC. It encodes CASSNLPLTGGVYNEQFF.

The chain employs TRBV19 and TRBJ2-7, with 8 bases fitting TRBD1. J gave up 1 base and V 6 bases, and 8 bases lay outside the gene matches. The length of the CDR3 is 15 residues. CDR1 LNHDA and CDR2 SQIVND come from the germline V gene (reference sequence). CDR3 coding DNA: TGTGCCAGTAGCAATCCGGGGACAGGATCCTACGAGCAGTACTTC. Its protein product is CASSNPGTGSYEQYF.

The rearrangement uses TRBV5-1 and TRBJ2-7; 7 nucleotides match TRBD2. Germline trimming cut 4 bases from V and 3 bases from J; bases unmatched to any gene: 13. Germline loops: CDR1 SGHRS, CDR2 YFSETQ. This CDR3 contains 16 residues. CDR3 loop: CASSEGLDPLLYEQYF. The CDR3 nucleotides read TGCGCCAGCAGCGAAGGACTAGACCCCCTTCTCTACGAGCAGTACTTC.

This chain connects TRBV14 to TRBJ1-5; 7 positions match TRBD1. J gave up 7 bases and V 8 bases, and 11 bases lay outside the gene matches. Germline loops: CDR1 SGHDN, CDR2 FVKESK. This CDR3 comprises 14 residues. The CDR3 protein is CASADRVRSQPQHF. The CDR3 DNA follows: TGTGCCAGCGCCGACAGGGTACGATCACAGCCCCAGCATTTT.

This rearrangement joins TRBV4-3 to TRBJ1-4, with TRBD1 matching over 7 bases. The CDR3 is 19 residues long. Germline V gene sequence: CDR1 LGHNA, CDR2 YSLEER. V gave up 2 bases and J gave up 7 bases; unmatched junction bases: 19. The DNA for the CDR3 is TGCGCCAGCAGCCAAAAGCGACAGGGTAACATTAAAGGTCGTGAAAAACTGTTTTTT. Its translation is CASSQKRQGNIKGREKLFF.

The chain combines TRBV19 with TRBJ1-3, with D perhaps TRBD1 (5 bases). V was pared by 10 bases and J by 0 bases, with 16 bases between. CDR3 length equals 15 residues. Germline-derived CDR1 and CDR2 are LNHDA and SQIVND (reference sequence). CDR3 in amino acids: CATLSGLSSGNTIYF. CDR3 nucleotides: TGTGCCACCCTCTCGGGACTGAGCTCTGGAAACACCATATATTTT.

A few counts support this clone. The chain has TRBV28 and TRBJ1-5; perhaps TRBD1 as D (5 bases). This CDR3 is 14 amino acids long. CDR1 and CDR2 (germline): MDHEN, SYDVKM. Trimming left V 3 bases short and J 9 bases short, with 15 bases between. CDR3 loop: CASSFLAGIVPQHF. The DNA for the CDR3 is TGTGCCAGCAGTTTTCTCGCAGGGATCGTGCCCCAGCATTTT.

Comments on this clone: The sample contains more than one DNA sequence encoding this CDR3. The rearrangement links TRBV9 to TRBJ1-1, with 8 bases aligning to TRBD1. V shed 0 bases, J shed 8 bases, and the junction held 0 bases outside the gene matches. Germline V CDR1 and CDR2: SGDLS, YYNGEE. The CDR3 totals 12 residues. CDR3 residues: CASSVGQGEAFF. CDR3 bases: TGTGCCAGCAGCGTAGGACAGGGGGAAGCTTTCTTT.

The chain recombines TRBV6-5 with TRBJ1-1; D unclear. V was cut by 5 bases and J by 1 base, with 11 bases left in between. This CDR3 contains 14 residues. From germline, CDR1 is MNHEY and CDR2 SVGAGI. The CDR3 region is CASSPQRRNTEAFF. As DNA, the CDR3 is TGTGCCAGCAGTCCACAAAGGAGGAACACTGAAGCTTTCTTT.

This chain's CDR3 is CAISSPGVGNTEAFF. The CDR3 DNA sequence: TGTGCCATCAGTTCTCCGGGTGTTGGAAACACTGAAGCTTTCTTT. V and J are TRBV10-3 and TRBJ1-1, with no clear D. V was trimmed by 5 bases and J by 2 bases, leaving 15 bases between them. The CDR3 totals 15 residues. Germline loops: CDR1 ENHRY, CDR2 SYGVKD.

V is TRBV9 and J is TRBJ1-3, with D possibly being TRBD1 (5 bases). CDR1 and CDR2 from the germline V gene are SGDLS and YYNGEE. With 0 bases removed from V and 0 bases from J, the gap between germline ends came to 7 bases. This CDR3 comprises 15 residues. CDR3 DNA: TGTGCCAGCAGCGTAGGGACAACCTCTGGAAACACCATATATTTT. Translation gives CASSVGTTSGNTIYF.

This clone has more than one count but fewer than ten. This chain connects TRBV6-5 to TRBJ2-1; 9 nucleotides agree with TRBD1. The CDR3 has 14 residues. Germline CDR1 reads MNHEY; CDR2 reads SVGAGI. V dropped 5 bases and J dropped 7; count of bases not matched to a gene: 6. In DNA form, the CDR3 reads TGTGCCAGCAGTCCGGGACAGGGAAGAAATGAGCAGTTCTTC. Protein product: CASSPGQGRNEQFF.

V is TRBV9 and J is TRBJ1-4; TRBD1 agrees at 8 bases. This CDR3 region has 15 residues. Looked up from germline, CDR1 is SGDLS and CDR2 is YYNGEE. Trimming cost V 0 bases and J 7 bases; bases outside gene matches: 5. The CDR3 reads CASSVGTGWSEKLFF. As DNA, the CDR3 is TGTGCCAGCAGCGTAGGGACAGGGTGGAGTGAAAAACTGTTTTTT.

The V and J genes are TRBV30 and TRBJ2-7, with D maybe TRBD2 (6 bases). Germline CDR1 GTSNPN, CDR2 SVGIG (reference sequence). Trimming shortened V by 0 bases and J by 0 bases, and 6 bases separated the two germline ends. This CDR3 region has 13 residues. CDR3 DNA: TGTGCCTGGAGTGTGGGGGGCTCCTACGAGCAGTACTTC. Translation gives CAWSVGGSYEQYF.